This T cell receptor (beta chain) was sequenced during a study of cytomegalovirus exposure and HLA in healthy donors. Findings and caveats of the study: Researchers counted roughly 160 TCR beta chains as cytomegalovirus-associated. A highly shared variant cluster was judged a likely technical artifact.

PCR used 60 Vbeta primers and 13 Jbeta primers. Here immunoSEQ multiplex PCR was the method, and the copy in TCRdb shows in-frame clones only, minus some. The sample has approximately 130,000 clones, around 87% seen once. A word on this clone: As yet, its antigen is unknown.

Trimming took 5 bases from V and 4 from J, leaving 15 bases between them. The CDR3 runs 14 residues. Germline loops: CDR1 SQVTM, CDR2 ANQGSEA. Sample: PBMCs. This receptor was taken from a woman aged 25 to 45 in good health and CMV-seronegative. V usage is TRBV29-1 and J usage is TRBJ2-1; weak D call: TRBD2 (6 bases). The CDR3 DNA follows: TGCAGCGTTCCTTGGACTAAAAGTTACAATGAGCAGTTCTTC. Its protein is CSVPWTKSYNEQFF.